The present TCR beta chain was sequenced within a study of T cell responses to AZD1222 COVID-19 vaccine. This CDR3 region has 11 residues. CDR1 and CDR2 from the germline V gene are ENHRY and SYGVKD. The V end lost 4 bases, the J end lost 6 bases, and 6 bases lay between the germline ends. About this clone itself: Its specificity is not known.

Assay used: immunoSEQ multiplex PCR; TCRdb lists only in-frame clones, some missing. This table holds roughly 28,000 clones, about 93% found once. Study-level points and caveats: The study reported that nearly half of spike-specific TCRs target unmutated variant regions.

This clonotype originated in an adult in good health. The source was peripheral blood, collected on day 0 of AZD1222 vaccination. The chain couples TRBV10-3 to TRBJ1-2; D is uncertain. Here the CDR3 reads CAISAGDGYTF. DNA for the CDR3: TGTGCCATCAGTGCGGGAGATGGCTACACCTTC.